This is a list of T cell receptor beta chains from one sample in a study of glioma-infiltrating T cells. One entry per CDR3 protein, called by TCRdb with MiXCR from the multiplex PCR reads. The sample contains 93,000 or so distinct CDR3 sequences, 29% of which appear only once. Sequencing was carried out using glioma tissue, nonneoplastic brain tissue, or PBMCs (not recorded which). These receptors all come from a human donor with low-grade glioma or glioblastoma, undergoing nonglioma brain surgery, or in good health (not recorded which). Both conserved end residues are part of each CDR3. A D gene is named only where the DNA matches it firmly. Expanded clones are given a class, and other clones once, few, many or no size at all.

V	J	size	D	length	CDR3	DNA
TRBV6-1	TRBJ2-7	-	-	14	CASSSPVRGGEQYF	TGTGCCAGCAGTTCCCCCGTCAGGGGTGGGGAGCAGTACTTC
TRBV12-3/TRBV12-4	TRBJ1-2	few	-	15	CASSPNPGRSYGYTF	TGTGCCAGCAGTCCCAACCCGGGACGGTCCTATGGCTACACCTTC
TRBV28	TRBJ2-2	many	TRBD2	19	CASSLALAGNNRYTGELFF	TGTGCCAGCAGTTTAGCCCTAGCGGGGAATAATAGGTACACCGGGGAGCTGTTTTTT
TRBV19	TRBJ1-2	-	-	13	CASSTGLATGYTF	TGTGCCAGTAGCACGGGACTCGCAACTGGCTACACCTTC
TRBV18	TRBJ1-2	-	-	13	CASSQGDNYGYTF	TGTGCCAGCTCACAGGGGGATAACTATGGCTACACCTTC
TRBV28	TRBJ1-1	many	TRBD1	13	CASSGQDRGWAFF	TGTGCCAGCAGTGGCCAGGACAGGGGTTGGGCTTTCTTT
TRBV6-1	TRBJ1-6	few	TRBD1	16	CASSNYADRVRSPLHF	TGTGCCAGCAGCAACTACGCCGACAGGGTTCGATCACCCCTCCACTTT
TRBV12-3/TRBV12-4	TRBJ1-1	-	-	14	CASSAGHWNTEAFF	TGTGCCAGCAGTGCGGGACACTGGAACACTGAAGCTTTCTTT
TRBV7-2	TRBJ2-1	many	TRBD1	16	CASSYTPGQGNNEQFF	TGTGCCAGCAGCTACACACCGGGACAGGGTAACAATGAGCAGTTCTTC
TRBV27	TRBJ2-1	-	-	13	CASSLGLAGEQFF	TGTGCCAGCAGTTTGGGTCTAGCAGGCGAGCAGTTCTTC
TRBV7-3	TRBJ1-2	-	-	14	CASSSPGSLYGYTF	TGTGCCAGCAGCTCCCCCGGGAGCCTCTATGGCTACACCTTC
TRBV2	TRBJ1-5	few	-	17	CASSEAWGGESNQPQHF	TGTGCCAGCAGTGAAGCGTGGGGGGGCGAGAGCAATCAGCCCCAGCATTTT
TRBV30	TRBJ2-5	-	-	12	CAWSIQGETQYF	TGTGCCTGGAGTATACAGGGAGAGACCCAGTACTTC
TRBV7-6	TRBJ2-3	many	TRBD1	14	CASSFAGGADTQYF	TGTGCCAGCAGCTTCGCAGGGGGCGCAGATACGCAGTATTTT
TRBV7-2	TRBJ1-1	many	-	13	CASSLVWRDEAFF	TGTGCCAGCAGCTTAGTTTGGCGAGATGAAGCTTTCTTT
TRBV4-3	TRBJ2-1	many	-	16	CASSRHTGTLEGEQFF	TGCGCCAGCAGCCGTCATACCGGGACTCTAGAGGGTGAGCAGTTCTTC
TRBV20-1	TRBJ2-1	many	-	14	CSAQRSLPYNEQFF	TGCAGTGCCCAAAGGTCCCTTCCCTACAATGAGCAGTTCTTC
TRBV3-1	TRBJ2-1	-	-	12	CASSHLYNEQFF	TGTGCCAGCAGCCATCTTTACAATGAGCAGTTCTTC
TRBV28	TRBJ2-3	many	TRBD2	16	CASSPQGFSGGAAQYF	TGTGCCAGCAGTCCTCAGGGGTTTAGCGGGGGGGCTGCGCAGTATTTT
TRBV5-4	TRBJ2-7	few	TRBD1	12	CASKKTGKSKYF	TGTGCCAGCAAAAAGACAGGGAAGTCGAAGTACTTC
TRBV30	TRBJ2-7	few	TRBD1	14	CASGQGIASYEQYF	TGTGCCTCAGGACAGGGGATAGCCTCCTACGAGCAGTACTTC
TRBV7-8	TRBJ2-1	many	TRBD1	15	CASSPTGGTYNEQFF	TGTGCCAGCAGCCCGACAGGGGGTACCTACAATGAGCAGTTCTTC
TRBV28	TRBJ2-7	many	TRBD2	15	CASSLAVSGGGEQYF	TGTGCCAGCAGTTTAGCGGTTAGCGGGGGCGGAGAGCAGTACTTC
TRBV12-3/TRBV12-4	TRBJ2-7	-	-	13	CASRRGRSYEQYF	TGTGCCAGCCGTAGGGGCCGCTCCTACGAGCAGTACTTC
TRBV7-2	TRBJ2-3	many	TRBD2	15	CASSNPGLGTDTQYF	TGTGCCAGCAGCAACCCGGGACTAGGCACAGATACGCAGTATTTT
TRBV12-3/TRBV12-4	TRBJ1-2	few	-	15	CASSLALDSLYGYTF	TGTGCCAGCAGTTTAGCGTTGGACAGCCTCTATGGCTACACCTTC
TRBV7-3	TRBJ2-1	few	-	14	CASSLVVEDNEQFF	TGTGCCAGCAGCTTAGTGGTGGAGGACAATGAGCAGTTCTTC
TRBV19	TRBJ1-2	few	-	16	CASITKPPGTVYGYTF	TGTGCCAGTATTACCAAACCCCCCGGGACGGTATATGGCTACACCTTC
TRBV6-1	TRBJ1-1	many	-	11	CASSRQFEAFF	TGTGCCAGCAGTAGACAGTTTGAAGCTTTCTTT
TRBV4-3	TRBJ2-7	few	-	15	CASSQSSVGHYEQYF	TGCGCCAGCAGCCAGTCGTCCGTTGGACACTACGAGCAGTACTTC
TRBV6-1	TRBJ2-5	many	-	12	CASTDPQETQYF	TGTGCCAGCACCGACCCTCAAGAGACCCAGTACTTC
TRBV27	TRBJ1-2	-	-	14	CASIAGIPSSGYTF	TGCGCCAGCATTGCCGGGATCCCTTCCTCTGGCTACACCTTC
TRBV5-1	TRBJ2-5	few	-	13	CASSILARETQYF	TGCGCCAGCAGCATACTAGCTAGGGAGACCCAGTACTTC
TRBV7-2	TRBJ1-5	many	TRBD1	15	CASSLNRGGNQPQHF	TGTGCCAGCAGCTTAAACAGGGGTGGCAATCAGCCCCAGCATTTT
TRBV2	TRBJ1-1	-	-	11	CAPGWLPEAFF	TGTGCCCCCGGTTGGCTCCCTGAAGCTTTCTTT
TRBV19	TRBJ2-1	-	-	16	CASSPSLGGSYNEQFF	TGTGCCAGTAGTCCCTCGCTGGGGGGATCCTACAATGAGCAGTTCTTC
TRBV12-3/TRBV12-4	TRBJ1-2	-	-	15	CASSPWGALGGGYTF	TGTGCCAGCAGCCCCTGGGGGGCTCTTGGAGGTGGCTACACCTTC
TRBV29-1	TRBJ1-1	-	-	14	CSVEDRKGSTEAFF	TGCAGCGTTGAAGATCGAAAAGGAAGCACTGAAGCTTTCTTT
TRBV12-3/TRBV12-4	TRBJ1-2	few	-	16	CASSLSVGSGPYGYTF	TGTGCCAGCAGTTTATCGGTCGGAAGCGGGCCTTATGGCTACACCTTC
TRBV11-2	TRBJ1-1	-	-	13	CASRLTGVPEAFF	TGTGCCAGCAGACTAACCGGGGTCCCTGAAGCTTTCTTT
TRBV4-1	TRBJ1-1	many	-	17	CASSQIGTVILYTEAFF	TGCGCCAGCAGCCAGATAGGGACTGTTATTCTGTACACTGAAGCTTTCTTT
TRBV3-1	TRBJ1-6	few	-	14	CASSQEYRDSPLHF	TGTGCCAGCAGCCAAGAATACAGGGATTCACCCCTCCACTTT
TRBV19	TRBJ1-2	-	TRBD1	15	CASSIVRDRAYGYTF	TGTGCCAGTAGTATAGTCCGGGACAGGGCCTATGGCTACACCTTC
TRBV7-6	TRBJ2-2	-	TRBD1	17	CASSLRLGQGDTGELFF	TGTGCCAGCAGCTTACGCCTTGGACAGGGGGACACCGGGGAGCTGTTTTTT
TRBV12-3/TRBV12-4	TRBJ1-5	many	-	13	CASSTTYNQPQHF	TGTGCCAGCAGTACAACATACAACCAGCCCCAGCATTTT
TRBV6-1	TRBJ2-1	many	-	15	CASSPRGPANNEQFF	TGTGCCAGCAGTCCTAGGGGTCCGGCAAACAATGAGCAGTTCTTC
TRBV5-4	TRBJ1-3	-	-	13	CASSPGRGNTIYF	TGTGCCAGCAGCCCAGGGAGAGGAAACACCATATATTTT
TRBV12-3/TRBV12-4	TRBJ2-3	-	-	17	CASSFVVGGPSTDTQYF	TGTGCCAGCAGTTTTGTAGTAGGGGGGCCTAGCACAGATACGCAGTATTTT
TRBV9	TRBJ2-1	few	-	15	CASSVVVSGYNEQFF	TGTGCCAGCAGCGTAGTAGTTAGCGGCTACAATGAGCAGTTCTTC
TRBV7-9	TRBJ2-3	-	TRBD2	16	CASGKRSGGALDTQYF	TGTGCCAGCGGAAAACGTAGCGGGGGGGCCCTAGATACGCAGTATTTT